The 18 T cell receptor beta chains given below trace back to one sample, sequenced in a study of cytomegalovirus exposure and HLA in healthy donors. Primers: 60 Vbeta forward and 13 Jbeta reverse. Sequencing was performed with immunoSEQ multiplex PCR; in TCRdb, only in-frame clones are kept and a portion is missing. The sample shows 150,000 to 200,000 clones, over 65% of them seen only once. The specimen was PBMCs. Receptors originate from a man younger than 35 in good health and CMV-seropositive.

The V call is TRBV5-6, the J call TRBJ1-5; D is possibly TRBD1 (5 bases). The CDR3 covers 15 residues. Trimming left V 2 bases short and J 5 bases short, with 14 bases between. Germline assignment: CDR1 SGHDT and CDR2 YYEEEE. The CDR3 nucleotides read TGTGCCAGCAGCTTCCGGCAGGGATTCGATCAGCCCCAGCATTTT. Its protein product is CASSFRQGFDQPQHF.

CDR3: CASSSSAADSTDTQYF. In DNA, the CDR3 is TGCGCCAGCAGCTCCTCGGCAGCGGACAGCACAGATACGCAGTATTTT. V gene TRBV5-1 combines with J gene TRBJ2-3; D may be TRBD2 (5 bases). Looked up from germline, CDR1 is SGHRS and CDR2 is YFSETQ. Trimming shortened V by 3 bases and J by 0 bases, and 14 bases separated the two germline ends. The CDR3 sequence is 16 residues long.

V usage is TRBV5-6 and J usage is TRBJ2-5, with TRBD2 as a possible D gene (5 bases). Trimming cost V 1 base and J 8 bases, with 9 bases left between them. This CDR3 is built from 12 residues. From germline, CDR1 is SGHDT and CDR2 YYEEEE. The CDR3 coding sequence is TGTGCCAGCAGCTTGCGGGGTTCTACCCAGTACTTC. Translation gives CASSLRGSTQYF.

This chain uses TRBV7-2 with TRBJ1-6; 7 nucleotides line up with TRBD1. This CDR3 is built from 14 residues. Germline assignment: CDR1 SGHTA and CDR2 FQGNSA. The V gene end was trimmed by 5 bases and the J gene end by 8 bases; junction bases not matched to a gene: 6. In DNA, the CDR3 is TGTGCCAGCAGCGTCAGACAGGGCGATTCACCCCTCCACTTT. As protein: CASSVRQGDSPLHF.

The chain recombines TRBV6-5 with TRBJ2-5, with 10 nucleotides matching TRBD1. This CDR3 region has 15 residues. V lost 0 bases and J lost 5; bases outside the gene matches: 3. Germline loops: CDR1 MNHEY, CDR2 SVGAGI. The CDR3 nucleotides are TGTGCCAGCAGTTACTCGCGACAGGGGGCGGAGACCCAGTACTTC. Translating it yields CASSYSRQGAETQYF.

The V gene is TRBV2, the J gene TRBJ2-1; a possible D gene is TRBD1 (5 bases). The V end lost 7 bases, the J end lost 5 bases, and 12 bases lay between the germline ends. There are 13 residues in the CDR3. Germline V gene sequence: CDR1 SNHLY, CDR2 FYNNEI. CDR3 region: CASMWGRDNEQFF. The CDR3 bases are TGTGCCAGCATGTGGGGCAGAGACAATGAGCAGTTCTTC. Looking up the rest from reference TRBV2 and TRBJ2-1 gives the full variable domain: EPEVTQTPSHQVTQMGQEVILRCVPISNHLYFYWYRQILGQKVEFLVSFYNNEISEKSEIFDDQFSVERPDGSNFTLKIRSTKLEDSAMYFCASMWGRDNEQFFGPGTRLTVL.

This chain uses TRBV27 with TRBJ2-1; 7 bases match TRBD1. The CDR3 has 16 residues. The germline CDR1 and CDR2 sequences are MNHEY and SMNVEV (reference sequence). V lost 5 bases and J lost 2; bases outside the gene matches: 9. CDR3 protein: CASSELAGGPYNEQFF. The CDR3 region has the DNA TGTGCCAGCAGTGAGCTGGCAGGGGGACCCTACAATGAGCAGTTCTTC.

J is TRBJ2-3 and V is TRBV9, with TRBD2 as a possible D gene (5 bases). Germline lookup yields CDR1 SGDLS and CDR2 YYNGEE. CDR3 length: 15 amino acids. The V end lost 1 base, the J end lost 0 bases, and 9 bases lay between the germline ends. The CDR3 coding sequence is TGTGCCAGCAGCGTAAGCGGCACTAGCACAGATACGCAGTATTTT. Its protein is CASSVSGTSTDTQYF. Combining the CDR3 with reference TRBV9 and TRBJ2-3 gives the whole variable domain DSGVTQTPKHLITATGQRVTLRCSPRSGDLSVYWYQQSLDQGLQFLIQYYNGEERAKGNILERFSAQQFPDLHSELNLSSLELGDSALYFCASSVSGTSTDTQYFGPGTRLTVL.

The chain has TRBV13 and TRBJ1-1, with a weak D call TRBD1 (5 bases). CDR1 and CDR2 (germline): PRHDT, FYEKMQ (reference sequence). The CDR3 covers 15 residues. Deletions cut 4 bases from V and 4 bases from J, with 16 bases between. Written as DNA, the CDR3 is TGTGCCAGCAGCTCTTACATGGGGCCGGGCACTGAAGCTTTCTTT. It yields the protein CASSSYMGPGTEAFF.

The genes are TRBV6-1 and TRBJ1-6; the D is unclear. Germline assignment: CDR1 MNHNS and CDR2 SASEGT. The CDR3 has 14 amino acids. The V gene lost 6 bases and the J gene lost 3 bases, with 9 bases spanning the gap. CDR3 in DNA: TGTGCCAGCAGGGAGGGCTTCTATAATTCACCCCTCCACTTT. Encoded protein: CASREGFYNSPLHF.

The rearrangement joins TRBV19 to TRBJ1-5, with 10 bases matching TRBD1. V lost 5 bases to trimming and J lost 2 bases; unmatched junction nucleotides: 3. CDR1 LNHDA and CDR2 SQIVND come from the germline V gene (reference sequence). The CDR3 consists of 15 residues. CDR3 region: CASSSGQGGNQPQHF. The CDR3 nucleotides are TGTGCCAGTAGTTCCGGACAGGGGGGCAATCAGCCCCAGCATTTT.

This chain uses TRBV5-1 with TRBJ2-1, with a weak D call TRBD2 (6 bases). Between the trimmed V and J ends, which lost 0 bases and 0 bases, there was a span of 19 bases. The CDR3 has 19 residues. Germline V gene data show CDR1 as SGHRS and CDR2 as YFSETQ. The CDR3 spells CASSLVGRRGPGSYNEQFF. DNA of the CDR3: TGCGCCAGCAGCTTGGTAGGGAGGCGGGGACCCGGCTCCTACAATGAGCAGTTCTTC.

The CDR3 here is CASSWQQGYEQYV. CDR3 sequence (DNA): TGTGCCAGCAGCTGGCAACAGGGGTACGAGCAGTACGTC. The chain couples TRBV5-5 to TRBJ2-7, with 7 bases fitting TRBD1. This CDR3 region has 13 residues. CDR1 SGHKS and CDR2 YYEKEE come from the germline V gene (reference sequence). J was trimmed by 4 bases and V by 3 bases; bases with no gene match: 4.

This clone was detected ten times or more. V gene TRBV7-9 combines with J gene TRBJ2-2, with D unresolved. The V gene's germline CDR1 is SEHNR and CDR2 FQNEAQ (reference sequence). This CDR3 has 12 amino acids. The ends were cut back, 5 bases at V and 3 bases at J, with 4 bases in the middle. CDR3 nucleotide sequence: TGTGCCAGCAGCCGGGACACCGGGGAGCTGTTTTTT. Protein: CASSRDTGELFF.

The chain combines TRBV27 with TRBJ1-4, with a tentative D call TRBD1 (6 bases). CDR1 and CDR2 from the germline V gene are MNHEY and SMNVEV (reference sequence). The germline V and J ends were trimmed by 2 bases and 7 bases, with 17 bases remaining between them. The CDR3 sequence is 16 residues long. CDR3 sequence (DNA): TGTGCCAGCAGTTTAAGTTATTCAGGGGAGGGTGAAAAACTGTTTTTT. Translated, it gives CASSLSYSGEGEKLFF.

The genes are TRBV9 and TRBJ1-6, with 8 bases lining up with TRBD1. The CDR3 contains 16 residues. V lost 2 bases and J lost 10; bases outside the gene matches: 11. Germline V gene lookup returns CDR1 SGDLS and CDR2 YYNGEE. DNA of the CDR3: TGTGCCAGCAGCGTGGCGTCCGCGACAGGGGAGTCACCCCTCCACTTT. This codes for CASSVASATGESPLHF.

The chain carries TRBV9 and TRBJ1-3; D might be TRBD1 (6 bases). This CDR3 is built from 15 residues. Deletions cut 0 bases from V and 4 bases from J, with 11 bases between. Germline V gene sequence: CDR1 SGDLS, CDR2 YYNGEE. CDR3 coding DNA: TGTGCCAGCAGCGTAGATCAGGGGTACGGAAACACCATATATTTT. It is translated as CASSVDQGYGNTIYF.

The CDR3 loop reads CAISESYPGTGLNTEAFF. The DNA for the CDR3 is TGTGCCATCAGTGAGTCGTACCCCGGGACAGGGTTGAACACTGAAGCTTTCTTT. The chain is built from TRBV10-3 and TRBJ1-1; 9 positions match TRBD1. The V gene's germline CDR1 is ENHRY and CDR2 SYGVKD. This CDR3 has 18 residues. V shed 0 bases and J 0 bases; nucleotides not matched to a gene: 8.